The 5 T cell receptor beta chains in this list originate from one sample, sequenced in a study of low-dose radiotherapy and immunotherapy resistance in tumors. Covering alpha and beta chains, TRAV- and TRBV-specific primers were used for the first-strand cDNA. TCRs underwent 15 to 20 PCR cycles of amplification with a constant-region primer and V-primer adapter. TCRdb re-analysed the reads in MiXCR, keeping a single row per CDR3 protein. The profile shows some 100,000 distinct CDR3 sequences, around 21% of them singletons. Time point specified: after trial treatment. The treatment is: LDRT plus nivolumab, ipilimumab, low-dose cyclophosphamide and aspirin (RACIN trial). The sample was PBMCs, taken after low-dose radiotherapy plus immunotherapy. Receptor source: a male donor with prostate cancer.

This clonotype was picked up many times. The chain uses TRBV5-4 and TRBJ2-2; 7 positions match TRBD2. This CDR3 is built from 15 residues. The J segment lost 3 bases and the V segment lost 0 bases, leaving 2 bases of the junction unmatched. Germline lookup yields CDR1 SGHNT and CDR2 YYREEE (reference sequence). The CDR3 DNA reads as TGTGCCAGCAGCTTGGATCTAGCGGACACCGGGGAGCTGTTTTTT. This gives the protein CASSLDLADTGELFF.

This clonotype was detected many times. V is TRBV12-3 or TRBV12-4 and J is TRBJ2-3; 10 bases map to TRBD2. The J segment lost 4 bases and the V segment lost 6 bases, leaving 7 bases of the junction unmatched. This CDR3 is built from 15 residues. Written as DNA, the CDR3 is TGTGCCAGCAGCATAACTAGCGGGGTGGCAGATACGCAGTATTTT. Protein product: CASSITSGVADTQYF.

This clonotype was seen only a few times. V gene TRBV6-8 combines with J gene TRBJ2-2; perhaps TRBD2 as D (7 bases). There are 15 residues in the CDR3. Trimming shortened V by 6 bases and J by 0 bases, and 11 bases separated the two germline ends. Germline CDR1 and CDR2: MNHGY and SAAAGT. DNA for the CDR3: TGTGCCAGCAGGCCGGGGGGCACGAACACCGGGGAGCTGTTTTTT. This gives the protein CASRPGGTNTGELFF.

This clonotype was seen ten or more times. The genes are TRBV4-1 and TRBJ2-7; D is possibly TRBD1 (6 bases). The CDR3 totals 15 residues. The germline V and J ends were trimmed by 5 bases and 2 bases, with 16 bases remaining between them. Germline V lookup: CDR1 MGHRA, CDR2 YSYEKL. CDR3 bases: TGCGCCAGCAGCGCCCGGGACACTGAGGCCTACGAGCAGTACTTC. The encoded protein is CASSARDTEAYEQYF.

The table lists this clonotype with a few counts. J is TRBJ1-5 and V is TRBV28; 7 bases map to TRBD1. The CDR3 spans 15 residues. V was clipped by 8 bases and J by 6 bases; unmatched bases: 13. Germline assignment: CDR1 MDHEN and CDR2 SYDVKM. The CDR3 nucleotides are TGTGCCAGCCTCAGCAGACAGGGCGTAAGTCAGCCCCAGCATTTT. Its translation is CASLSRQGVSQPQHF.